This T cell receptor beta chain was documented in a study of blood T cell repertoires in COVID-19. About the study: Acute-phase and convalescent COVID-19 samples originated in the United States, Italy and Spain. Sources were T cells, B-cell-depleted T cells, or PBMCs; the material itself was cDNA or gDNA.

The CDR3 loop spans 13 amino acids. Trimming took off 6 bases at V and 7 bases at J, with 13 bases between the two ends. Germline V gene data show CDR1 as LNHDA and CDR2 as SQIVND (reference sequence). In the original processing: Nucleated cell number was recorded as an estimate derived from reference gene primer amplification. The table came from immunoSEQ multiplex PCR; TCRdb's copy has only in-frame clones and leaves some out. Clone size and the V and J calls come from that table; the DNA yielded D and trimming. The data hold 150,000 to 200,000 clones, with roughly 90% observed a single time. The clonotype comes from a man in his 60s with active or convalescent COVID-19. Sequenced material: peripheral blood. The chain links TRBV19 to TRBJ1-5, with a possible D match to TRBD1 (6 bases). In nucleotides, the CDR3 is TGTGCCAGTAGAAAACAGGGAGAACAGCCCCAGCATTTT. Its translation: CASRKQGEQPQHF.